This TCR beta chain was recovered during a study of shared clonotypes between healthy human individuals. General study results and limits: What naive subsets generally showed was a larger estimated richness than memory subsets showed. Clonotypes not shared had lower generation probabilities than those common to all four donors.

Comments on this clone: Antigen: not known.

Method: immunoSEQ multiplex PCR; TCRdb's copy keeps in-frame clones and lacks some. The table has over a million clones, roughly 70% seen once; the top ten hold about 1.5%. With 7 bases removed from V and 0 bases from J, the gap between germline ends came to 16 bases. The CDR3 runs 16 residues. In germline, CDR1 is MDHEN, CDR2 SYDVKM. This TCR derives from a man aged 18 to 29 in good health. Specimen: memory CD4+ T cells sorted from blood. Noted subset: CD45RA-negative fraction. The chain joins TRBV28 to TRBJ1-5, with D unclear. CDR3 amino acids: CASTTWADYSNQPQHF. CDR3 sequence (DNA): TGTGCCAGCACCACCTGGGCAGACTATAGCAATCAGCCCCAGCATTTT.